The 16 T cell receptor beta chains below were found in one sample sequenced in a study of neurological immune-mediated disorders. TCRdb re-called the 5' RACE reads with MiXCR, one entry per CDR3 protein. The table lists about 59,000 distinct CDR3 sequences, about 13% of them singletons. Sequencing was performed on PBMCs. All receptors derive from a woman in her fifties or sixties with HTLV-1-associated myelopathy (HAM/TSP).

This clonotype showed up many times. V is TRBV9 and J is TRBJ2-5, with D maybe TRBD2 (6 bases). The length of the CDR3 is 16 residues. CDR1 is SGDLS and CDR2 is YYNGEE in the germline V gene. Trimming cost V 0 bases and J 2 bases, with 14 bases left between them. Here the CDR3 DNA reads TGTGCCAGCAGCGTAGCGGTTGGGGCGGGACAAGAGACCCAGTACTTC. Its protein is CASSVAVGAGQETQYF.

This clonotype was seen many times. The genes are TRBV5-1 and TRBJ2-1; weak D call: TRBD1 (6 bases). Germline CDR1 is SGHRS and CDR2 is YFSETQ. V lost 4 bases to trimming and J lost 6 bases, with 20 bases between them. The CDR3 contains 16 residues. The CDR3 reads CASSGEQGRRSNEQFF. The CDR3 DNA is TGCGCCAGCAGCGGGGAACAGGGCCGCAGGTCCAATGAGCAGTTCTTC.

This clonotype is medium-sized in the sample. The chain joins TRBV3-1 to TRBJ2-5; tentatively, D is TRBD1 (5 bases). Germline values: CDR1 LGHDT, CDR2 YNNKEL (reference sequence). The CDR3 loop spans 15 amino acids. V was clipped by 3 bases and J by 5 bases, with 16 bases between them. The CDR3 here is CASSQNRLKGETQYF. CDR3 nucleotide sequence: TGTGCCAGCAGCCAGAATAGACTGAAGGGGGAGACCCAGTACTTC.

This clonotype was picked up many times. This chain uses TRBV5-1 with TRBJ2-1; 9 nucleotides align to TRBD2. Looked up from germline, CDR1 is SGHRS and CDR2 is YFSETQ. With V trimmed by 0 bases and J by 0 bases, 7 bases remained unmatched. The CDR3 totals 18 residues. The chain's CDR3 is CASSLGLAAQSSYNEQFF. The CDR3 DNA follows: TGCGCCAGCAGCTTGGGACTAGCGGCCCAGAGCTCCTACAATGAGCAGTTCTTC.

This clonotype was seen ten or more times. The CDR3 sequence is CSVGEVREAEQYF. The CDR3 coding sequence is TGCAGCGTTGGGGAGGTCAGGGAGGCCGAGCAGTACTTC. V gene TRBV29-1 combines with J gene TRBJ2-7, with D possibly matching TRBD2 (6 bases). CDR1 and CDR2 (germline): SQVTM, ANQGSEA. The V end was cut by 4 bases, the J end by 6 bases, with 16 bases between. The CDR3 contains 13 residues.

This clonotype was seen repeatedly, ten times or more. The chain carries TRBV11-3 and TRBJ2-1, with a tentative D call TRBD2 (6 bases). V was clipped by 1 base and J by 4 bases, with 11 bases between them. Germline V gene sequence: CDR1 SGHNT, CDR2 YENEEA. The CDR3 totals 15 residues. The CDR3 protein is CASSLGRDSYNEQFF. The CDR3 DNA reads TGTGCCAGCAGCTTAGGCCGGGACTCGTACAATGAGCAGTTCTTC.

This clonotype has ten or more counts. The V gene is TRBV7-9, the J gene TRBJ1-2; D ambiguous. The CDR3 has 14 amino acids. Trimming took 5 bases from V and 3 from J, leaving 13 bases between them. Germline-derived CDR1 and CDR2 are SEHNR and FQNEAQ (reference sequence). CDR3 in DNA: TGTGCCAGCAGCCCCCGTACGGGTCACTATGGCTACACCTTC. Translating it yields CASSPRTGHYGYTF.

This clonotype was observed at least ten times. The V call is TRBV20-1, the J call TRBJ2-7, with 7 nucleotides matching TRBD2. Trimming cost V 0 bases and J 1 base; bases outside gene matches: 12. The CDR3 consists of 17 residues. Germline V CDR1 and CDR2: DFQATT, SNEGSKA (reference sequence). CDR3: CSARDRSSGKVSYEQYF. CDR3 nucleotide sequence: TGCAGTGCTAGAGATCGATCCAGCGGGAAGGTTTCCTACGAGCAGTACTTC.

This clonotype appeared many times. The chain carries TRBV10-1 and TRBJ2-4; TRBD1 might be the D (6 bases). The germline V gene has CDR1 WNHNN and CDR2 SYGVQD (reference sequence). The CDR3 covers 12 residues. Trimming pared 3 bases from V and 14 bases from J, leaving 14 bases between. The DNA for the CDR3 is TGCGCCAGCAGTGACAACGGACAGAGGAAGTACTTC. Amino acids: CASSDNGQRKYF.

This chain uses TRBV20-1 with TRBJ2-7; no firm D call. This CDR3 is built from 14 residues. V was shortened by 3 bases and J by 1 base, with 13 bases between the two germline ends. Germline V lookup: CDR1 DFQATT, CDR2 SNEGSKA (reference sequence). The CDR3 reads CSASSQETSYEQYF. Written as DNA, the CDR3 is TGCAGTGCTAGTTCCCAGGAAACTTCCTACGAGCAGTACTTC.

V and J are TRBV5-6 and TRBJ1-1; D is unclear. From germline, CDR1 is SGHDT and CDR2 YYEEEE. V gave up 3 bases and J gave up 4 bases, with 16 bases separating them. The CDR3 sequence is 15 residues long. CDR3 loop: CASSSLGHPLTEAFF. In DNA form, the CDR3 reads TGTGCCAGCAGCTCCTTAGGGCATCCGCTCACTGAAGCTTTCTTT.

Ten or more counts support this clonotype. The V gene is TRBV3-1, the J gene TRBJ2-7, with D unresolved. The germline gives CDR1 LGHDT, CDR2 YNNKEL (reference sequence). V was pared by 3 bases and J by 1 base, with 7 bases between. The length of the CDR3 is 13 residues. CDR3 in DNA: TGTGCCAGCAGCCACAGGCTTTCCTACGAGCAGTACTTC. Amino acid sequence: CASSHRLSYEQYF.

This clonotype was counted at least ten times. The gene calls are TRBV7-2 and TRBJ1-1; TRBD1 is a possible D gene (5 bases). CDR3 length equals 15 residues. V was pared by 4 bases and J by 4 bases, with 16 bases between. Germline lookup yields CDR1 SGHTA and CDR2 FQGNSA. Written as DNA, the CDR3 is TGTGCCAGCAGCTGGGGAGGGATGGGGGTCACTGAAGCTTTCTTT. Protein product: CASSWGGMGVTEAFF.

In its sample, this clonotype was seen many times. The J gene is TRBJ1-2, the V gene TRBV6-6; maybe TRBD1 (6 bases). Looked up from germline, CDR1 is MNHNY and CDR2 is SVGAGI (reference sequence). This CDR3 region has 13 residues. Trimming shortened V by 8 bases and J by 2 bases, and 12 bases separated the two germline ends. CDR3 amino acids: CASEGETNYGYTF. The DNA of the CDR3 is TGTGCCAGCGAGGGGGAGACGAACTATGGCTACACCTTC.

This clonotype was seen repeatedly, ten times or more. The V and J genes are TRBV29-1 and TRBJ2-3; the match to TRBD2 covers 8 bases. J lost 5 bases, V lost 4 bases, and 11 bases had no gene match. Germline V gene sequence: CDR1 SQVTM, CDR2 ANQGSEA. This CDR3 comprises 15 residues. CDR3 residues: CSVVPSGYLGDTQYF. The CDR3 nucleotides read TGCAGCGTTGTCCCTAGCGGGTACCTCGGAGATACGCAGTATTTT.

This clonotype was counted ten times or more. V usage is TRBV20-1 and J usage is TRBJ2-7; possibly TRBD1 for D (5 bases). The V end lost 0 bases, the J end lost 0 bases, and 15 bases lay between the germline ends. CDR3 size: 16 residues. Germline CDR1 reads DFQATT; CDR2 reads SNEGSKA (reference sequence). The CDR3 is CSARDWGRANSYEQYF. In nucleotides, the CDR3 is TGCAGTGCTAGAGATTGGGGCAGGGCGAACTCCTACGAGCAGTACTTC.